The present T cell receptor (beta chain) was sequenced within a study of T cells after yellow fever vaccination. Study as a whole: Fractions of low cell number were prepared using SMART-Seq v4 Ultra Low Input.

5'RACE template switching generated TCR cDNA, adding a universal primer site and UMIs. From the 5' RACE reads, TCRdb called clonotypes with MiXCR, one entry per CDR3 protein. Of under 300,000 distinct CDR3 sequences in the sample, less than 9% were seen once. As regards this clonotype: Antigen specificity is unknown.

Findings of the study overall: The CD4 and CD8 compartments had a small share of their clonotypes in common. Primary-vaccination clones mostly resurfaced post-booster (nearly 97% CD4, about 87% CD8).

This sequence was found in a man younger than 40 who received the YFV17D yellow fever vaccine. Sequenced material: CD4+ T cells sorted from PBMCs, taken 15 days after the yellow fever booster vaccination.

CDR3 bases: TGTGCCAGCAGCTGGGGACAGGGGGCTCAGCCCCAGCATTTT. Translating gives CASSWGQGAQPQHF. The chain employs TRBV7-9 and TRBJ1-5; 12 nucleotides agree with TRBD1. With V trimmed by 4 bases and J by 6 bases, 1 base remained unmatched. Germline V gene sequence: CDR1 SEHNR, CDR2 FQNEAQ (reference sequence). The CDR3 has 14 residues.